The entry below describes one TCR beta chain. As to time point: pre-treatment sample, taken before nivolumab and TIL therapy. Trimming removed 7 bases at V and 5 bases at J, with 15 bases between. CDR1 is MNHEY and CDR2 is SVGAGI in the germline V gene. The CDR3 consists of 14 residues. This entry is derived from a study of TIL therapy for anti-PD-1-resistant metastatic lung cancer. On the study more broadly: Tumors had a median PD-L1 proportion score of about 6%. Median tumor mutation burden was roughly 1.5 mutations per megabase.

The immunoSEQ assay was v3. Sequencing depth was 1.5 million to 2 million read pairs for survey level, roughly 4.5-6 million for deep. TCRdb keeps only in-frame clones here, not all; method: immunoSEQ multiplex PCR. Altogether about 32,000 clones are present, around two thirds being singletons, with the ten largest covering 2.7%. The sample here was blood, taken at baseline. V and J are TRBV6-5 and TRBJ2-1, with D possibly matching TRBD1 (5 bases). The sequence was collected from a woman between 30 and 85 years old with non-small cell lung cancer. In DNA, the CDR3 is TGTGCCAGCACCCCCTGGCAGGGTCACAATGAGCAGTTCTTC. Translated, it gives CASTPWQGHNEQFF.